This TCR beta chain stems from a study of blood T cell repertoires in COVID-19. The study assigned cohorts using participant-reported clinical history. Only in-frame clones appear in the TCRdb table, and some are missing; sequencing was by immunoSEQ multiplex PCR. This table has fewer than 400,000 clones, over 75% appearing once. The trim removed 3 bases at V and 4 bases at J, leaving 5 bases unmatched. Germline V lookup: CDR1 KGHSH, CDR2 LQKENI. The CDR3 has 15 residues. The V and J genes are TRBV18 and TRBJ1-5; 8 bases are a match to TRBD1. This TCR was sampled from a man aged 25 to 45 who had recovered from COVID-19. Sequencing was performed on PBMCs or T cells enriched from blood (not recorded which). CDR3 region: CASSPTGDRNQPQHF. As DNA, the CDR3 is TGTGCCAGCTCACCGACGGGGGACAGGAATCAGCCCCAGCATTTT.